A single sample is the source of the 19 T cell receptor beta chains below, sequenced in a study of T cell responses to AZD1222 COVID-19 vaccine. The data were produced by immunoSEQ multiplex PCR, yet TCRdb's version contains in-frame clones alone and is incomplete. Among around 100,000 clones listed, approximately 90% were seen once. The starting material was peripheral blood, obtained on day 0 of AZD1222 vaccination. The receptor set was obtained from an adult in good health.

This clone has a handful of counts. This chain uses TRBV5-5 with TRBJ1-2, with 9 bases lining up with TRBD1. The CDR3 consists of 16 residues. CDR1 SGHKS and CDR2 YYEKEE come from the germline V gene (reference sequence). With 0 bases clipped from V and 7 bases from J, the junction kept 10 bases outside the gene matches. The CDR3: CASSLGGTGSLGGYTF. CDR3 sequence (DNA): TGTGCCAGCAGCTTGGGAGGGACAGGGTCCTTAGGTGGCTACACCTTC.

This chain joins TRBV11-2 and TRBJ2-5, with D hard to call. The V and J ends lost 4 bases and 0 bases respectively, with 15 bases between them. CDR3 size: 16 residues. The germline V gene has CDR1 SGHAT and CDR2 FQNNGV. CDR3 residues: CASSYGPSSYQETQYF. The CDR3 nucleotides read TGTGCCAGCAGCTACGGCCCGTCTAGTTACCAAGAGACCCAGTACTTC.

The CDR3 region is CASSLGASGGSYEQYF. The DNA of the CDR3 is TGTGCCAGCAGCTTAGGAGCTAGCGGGGGCTCCTACGAGCAGTACTTC. The chain employs TRBV7-8 and TRBJ2-7, with 10 bases that match TRBD2. This CDR3 is built from 16 residues. Germline-derived CDR1 and CDR2 are SGHVS and FQNEAQ. V trimming: 1 base; J trimming: 0 bases; junction bases outside the gene matches: 3.

This rearrangement joins TRBV5-1 to TRBJ2-7; perhaps TRBD2 as D (6 bases). The CDR3 consists of 16 residues. The V gene lost 0 bases and the J gene lost 4 bases, with 17 bases spanning the gap. Germline CDR1 reads SGHRS; CDR2 reads YFSETQ. DNA for the CDR3: TGCGCCAGCAGCTTGGACACTAGCTGGAAGTCGTACGAGCAGTACTTC. The encoded protein is CASSLDTSWKSYEQYF.

The V call is TRBV7-8, the J call TRBJ1-1; D perhaps matches TRBD1 (5 bases). Germline CDR1 and CDR2: SGHVS and FQNEAQ. The ends were cut back, 1 base at V and 4 bases at J, with 13 bases in the middle. CDR3 length: 15 amino acids. CDR3 DNA sequence: TGTGCCAGCAGCTTAGAGTTTGGGGCCCTCACTGAAGCTTTCTTT. Residues: CASSLEFGALTEAFF.

This clone was detected only a few times. CDR3 nucleotide sequence: TGTGCCAGCAGCCATGATGGGGGGCTTGGCAATCAGCCCCAGCATTTT. Protein sequence: CASSHDGGLGNQPQHF. V and J are TRBV3-1 (or the pseudogene TRBV3-2) and TRBJ1-5, with D perhaps matching TRBD1 (6 bases). Trimming removed 3 bases from V and 2 bases from J, with 14 bases in between. CDR1 and CDR2 (germline): LGHDT, YNNKEL (reference sequence). The CDR3 is 16 amino acids.

V usage is TRBV6-1 and J usage is TRBJ1-2; D gene uncertain. V was trimmed by 0 bases and J by 4 bases, leaving 9 bases between them. This CDR3 region has 14 residues. Germline V gene sequence: CDR1 MNHNS, CDR2 SASEGT. CDR3 sequence reads: CASSEAGPGYGYTF. As DNA, the CDR3 is TGTGCCAGCAGTGAAGCAGGGCCCGGCTATGGCTACACCTTC.

The V gene is TRBV7-2, the J gene TRBJ1-6, with a tentative D call TRBD1 (6 bases). The CDR3 is 15 amino acids. The germline V and J ends were trimmed by 4 bases and 3 bases, with 10 bases remaining between them. Germline V gene data show CDR1 as SGHTA and CDR2 as FQGNSA. The CDR3 region has the DNA TGTGCCAGCAGCTCAGGACAGTACTATAATTCACCCCTCCACTTT. This gives the protein CASSSGQYYNSPLHF.

The gene calls are TRBV7-6 and TRBJ2-5; 7 bases match TRBD1. This CDR3 region has 15 residues. From germline, CDR1 is SGHVS and CDR2 FNYEAQ. V lost 4 bases, J lost 5 bases, and 10 bases stayed unmatched. CDR3 loop: CASSSTGTVSETQYF. CDR3 DNA: TGTGCCAGCAGCTCCACCGGGACAGTGTCTGAGACCCAGTACTTC.

This chain uses TRBV5-5 with TRBJ2-7, with 12 nucleotides matching TRBD2. Germline V CDR1 and CDR2: SGHKS, YYEKEE (reference sequence). The CDR3 runs 18 residues. V was clipped by 3 bases and J by 0 bases; unmatched bases: 10. This CDR3 is CASSSGRTSGKSSYEQYF. CDR3 bases: TGTGCCAGCAGCTCGGGCAGGACTAGCGGGAAGAGCTCCTACGAGCAGTACTTC.

The chain employs TRBV18 and TRBJ2-7; no clear D. V dropped 6 bases and J dropped 0 bases, with 21 bases sitting between them. Germline V gene lookup returns CDR1 KGHSH and CDR2 LQKENI. This CDR3 region has 17 residues. The CDR3 here is CASSTDPRLVSSYEQYF. The CDR3 nucleotides read TGTGCCAGCTCCACCGACCCGCGACTGGTAAGCTCCTACGAGCAGTACTTC.

V and J are TRBV9 and TRBJ1-1, with 8 bases identical to TRBD1. V shed 3 bases, J shed 1 base, and the junction held 2 bases outside the gene matches. The germline gives CDR1 SGDLS, CDR2 YYNGEE. The CDR3 length is 14 residues. CDR3 in DNA: TGTGCCAGCAGCGCGACAGGGGCGAACACTGAAGCTTTCTTT. Residues: CASSATGANTEAFF. The complete variable domain, with remaining parts taken from reference TRBV9 and TRBJ1-1, reads DSGVTQTPKHLITATGQRVTLRCSPRSGDLSVYWYQQSLDQGLQFLIQYYNGEERAKGNILERFSAQQFPDLHSELNLSSLELGDSALYFCASSATGANTEAFFGQGTRLTVV.

The J gene is TRBJ2-1, the V gene TRBV10-3; 10 nucleotides match TRBD2. Germline V gene lookup returns CDR1 ENHRY and CDR2 SYGVKD. The CDR3 length is 17 residues. J gave up 5 bases and V 5 bases, and 12 bases lay outside the gene matches. The DNA for the CDR3 is TGTGCCATCAGTACTCTCTATAGCGGGAGGTCGCACAATGAGCAGTTCTTC. It translates to CAISTLYSGRSHNEQFF.

The chain carries TRBV9 and TRBJ1-2; D is unclear. The germline V gene encodes CDR1 SGDLS and CDR2 YYNGEE. The CDR3 loop spans 12 amino acids. The V gene lost 3 bases and the J gene lost 7 bases, with 10 bases spanning the gap. The CDR3 DNA is TGTGCCAGCAGCGGAGGAGTCTTTGGCTACACCTTC. It encodes CASSGGVFGYTF.

This clone was seen a single time. This chain joins TRBV7-9 and TRBJ1-1; D remains unclear. V was clipped by 3 bases and J by 1 base, with 9 bases between them. This CDR3 has 14 amino acids. CDR1 SEHNR and CDR2 FQNEAQ come from the germline V gene (reference sequence). This CDR3 is CASSLLSGNTEAFF. Here the CDR3 DNA reads TGTGCCAGCAGCTTGCTGTCTGGGAACACTGAAGCTTTCTTT.

This sequence joins TRBV30 and TRBJ2-7, with D possibly matching TRBD2 (5 bases). Trimming took off 3 bases at V and 0 bases at J, with 12 bases between the two ends. Germline V gene sequence: CDR1 GTSNPN, CDR2 SVGIG (reference sequence). CDR3 length equals 14 residues. This chain's CDR3 is CAWRDFRSSYEQYF. CDR3 nucleotides: TGTGCCTGGAGGGACTTTAGAAGCTCCTACGAGCAGTACTTC.

CDR3 DNA: TGTGCCACCAGCAGACTGCGGTTCCCGGGGGGAAAACTGTTTTTT. Encoded protein: CATSRLRFPGGKLFF. This sequence joins TRBV15 and TRBJ1-4; D might be TRBD1 (5 bases). The length of the CDR3 is 15 residues. The V end was cut by 2 bases, the J end by 10 bases, with 17 bases between. Looked up from germline, CDR1 is LNHNV and CDR2 is YYDKDF (reference sequence).

V and J are TRBV9 and TRBJ1-6, with unresolved D. V dropped 3 bases and J dropped 16 bases, with 14 bases sitting between them. Germline V gene sequence: CDR1 SGDLS, CDR2 YYNGEE. CDR3 length: 12 residues. CDR3 residues: CASSATDGLLHF. The CDR3 nucleotides read TGTGCCAGCAGCGCGACGGACGGTCTACTCCACTTT. The whole variable domain, filled in from reference TRBV9 and TRBJ1-6, reads DSGVTQTPKHLITATGQRVTLRCSPRSGDLSVYWYQQSLDQGLQFLIQYYNGEERAKGNILERFSAQQFPDLHSELNLSSLELGDSALYFCASSATDGLLHFGNGTRLTVT.

The chain is built from TRBV5-4 and TRBJ1-1; TRBD1 matches at 7 bases. Germline values: CDR1 SGHNT, CDR2 YYREEE (reference sequence). This CDR3 is built from 12 residues. Trimming cost V 2 bases and J 10 bases; bases outside gene matches: 5. Here the CDR3 reads CASSFSTGSAFF. The CDR3 region has the DNA TGTGCCAGCAGCTTTTCGACAGGGTCAGCTTTCTTT.